Listed here is a single T cell receptor (beta chain). The antigen is unknown. After removal of 4 bases from V and 5 bases from J, the junction contained 6 bases not matched to a gene. This CDR3 is built from 14 residues. CDR1 is SGHNT and CDR2 is YYREEE in the germline V gene (reference sequence). These data come from a study of cytotoxic CD8 clonotypes in ibrutinib-treated CLL. Using immunoSEQ multiplex PCR, the repertoire was profiled, and TCRdb retains in-frame clones only, with some absent. This sample has approximately 280,000 clones, with more than 70% found just once. Study results and caveats: Clonality rose at ibrutinib response, held steady in sustained remission, and fell toward baseline at progression.

The TCR originated in a human donor with chronic lymphocytic leukemia. The chain recombines TRBV5-4 with TRBJ2-7; 10 nucleotides match TRBD2. The sequencing used PBMCs, collected at disease progression, from a patient treated with ibrutinib. The chain's CDR3 is CASSQSGRDHEQYF. CDR3 nucleotides: TGTGCCAGCAGCCAAAGCGGGAGGGACCACGAGCAGTACTTC.